These 4 T cell receptor beta chains share one sample of origin, sequenced in a study of shared T cell receptors in the human thymus. The protocol was immunoSEQ multiplex PCR, while the TCRdb copy is restricted to in-frame clones and leaves out a portion. The data contain 600,000 to 900,000 clones, approximately 85% of them seen just once; the ten biggest clones take up over 0.008%. A further study also used this sample, focusing on human thymus T cells.

Material: thymocytes. The source is a girl in the first two years of life with a congenital heart defect.

This rearrangement joins TRBV27 to TRBJ1-4; no clear D gene. The V and J ends lost 5 bases and 5 bases respectively, with 21 bases between them. The CDR3 is 17 residues long. Germline-derived CDR1 and CDR2 are MNHEY and SMNVEV (reference sequence). CDR3 sequence (DNA): TGTGCCAGCAGTCCACACGGGAGGAGGGATAGGAATGAAAAACTGTTTTTT. This codes for CASSPHGRRDRNEKLFF.

CDR3 in amino acids: CASRSITEAFF. CDR3 in DNA: TGTGCCAGCAGATCAATCACTGAAGCTTTCTTT. J is TRBJ1-1 and V is TRBV7-2; D not resolved. The CDR3 totals 11 residues. In germline, CDR1 is SGHTA, CDR2 FQGNSA. Trimming took 6 bases from V and 4 from J, leaving 6 bases between them.

This clone has just one count. The rearrangement links TRBV4-3 to TRBJ2-1, with D tentatively TRBD2 (5 bases). Germline V gene sequence: CDR1 LGHNA, CDR2 YSLEER. Trimming took 0 bases from V and 4 from J, leaving 10 bases between them. The CDR3 has 15 amino acids. The chain's CDR3 is CASSQDIRGYNEQFF. The CDR3 DNA sequence: TGCGCCAGCAGCCAAGATATCCGGGGATACAATGAGCAGTTCTTC.

The chain employs TRBV28 and TRBJ1-5, with D possibly TRBD1 on 5 matching bases. The CDR3 has 15 residues. V gave up 0 bases and J gave up 0 bases, with 6 bases separating them. CDR1 is MDHEN, CDR2 SYDVKM, per germline. DNA of the CDR3: TGTGCCAGCAGTTTATGCAGGGATAGCAATCAGCCCCAGCATTTT. Translating it yields CASSLCRDSNQPQHF. Supplemented by reference TRBV28 and TRBJ1-5, the full variable domain reads DVKVTQSSRYLVKRTGEKVFLECVQDMDHENMFWYRQDPGLGLRLIYFSYDVKMKEKGDIPEGYSVSREKKERFSLILESASTNQTSMYLCASSLCRDSNQPQHFGDGTRLSIL.